Each of the 11 T cell receptor beta chains below was sequenced from the same sample in a study of CD8 T cells in Susac syndrome. The RNA, about 0.5 to 1 ug, was put through reverse transcription using random hexamers. TCRdb reprocessed the immunoSEQ multiplex PCR reads via MiXCR and lists one record per CDR3 protein. This table has 240,000 or so distinct CDR3 sequences, approximately 95% appearing once. Sequencing input: CD4+ T cells from PBMCs. The origin of the receptors is a human donor with Susac syndrome.

The rearrangement joins TRBV29-1 to TRBJ2-2; no firm D call. V was pared by 4 bases and J by 6 bases, with 9 bases between. The CDR3 is 12 residues long. Germline CDR1 and CDR2: SQVTM and ANQGSEA. CDR3 DNA sequence: TGCAGCGTTGGAAGTCCCGCCGGGGAGCTGTTTTTT. Translating gives CSVGSPAGELFF.

CDR3 sequence (DNA): TGTGCCAGCAGCGTAGAGAGCACAGATACGCAGTATTTT. This sequence encodes CASSVESTDTQYF. The chain uses TRBV9 and TRBJ2-3; no definite D call. Germline V CDR1 and CDR2: SGDLS, YYNGEE. The CDR3 length is 13 residues. Deletions cut 0 bases from V and 0 bases from J, with 2 bases between.

This clonotype was recorded only once. The gene calls are TRBV29-1 and TRBJ2-5; D is undetermined. The germline CDR1 and CDR2 sequences are SQVTM and ANQGSEA. There are 13 residues in the CDR3. V lost 4 bases, J lost 4 bases, and 13 bases lay in between. CDR3 nucleotides: TGCAGCGTTGGTCTAAACCCGGCAGAGACCCAGTACTTC. This gives the protein CSVGLNPAETQYF.

The chain carries TRBV21-1 and TRBJ2-7; TRBD1, the table's D call, was not compared with the DNA. TRBV21-1 is a known pseudogene. The CDR3 runs to 13 residues. CDR3: CASILHTQGEQYF. For the CDR3, the DNA is TGTGCCAGCATCTTGCACACTCAGGGAGAGCAGTACTTC.

The rearrangement uses TRBV11-3 and TRBJ1-2; weak D call: TRBD1 (6 bases). Germline CDR1 SGHNT, CDR2 YENEEA. The CDR3 extends over 13 amino acids. The V and J ends lost 5 bases and 6 bases respectively, with 13 bases between them. This CDR3 reads CASSPRTDNGYTF. The CDR3 nucleotides are TGTGCCAGCAGCCCACGGACAGACAATGGCTACACCTTC.

This chain links TRBV11-2 with TRBJ2-1; TRBD2 is a possible D gene (6 bases). Trimming removed 5 bases at V and 1 base at J, with 12 bases between. The V gene's germline CDR1 is SGHAT and CDR2 FQNNGV. This CDR3 contains 15 residues. The chain's CDR3 is CASSPLGRSYNEQFF. The CDR3 nucleotides are TGTGCCAGCAGCCCTTTAGGGAGGTCCTACAATGAGCAGTTCTTC.

The rearrangement joins TRBV29-1 to TRBJ1-1; 9 positions match TRBD1. The CDR3 has 13 amino acids. Germline V lookup: CDR1 SQVTM, CDR2 ANQGSEA. V dropped 4 bases and J dropped 4; count of bases not matched to a gene: 4. CDR3 amino acids: CSVARDRVTEAFF. CDR3 bases: TGCAGCGTTGCCCGGGACAGGGTCACTGAAGCTTTCTTT.

This clonotype was detected only a few times. The CDR3 sequence: CSGRGSPTDTQYF. The CDR3 region has the DNA TGCAGCGGTCGGGGGAGTCCGACAGATACGCAGTATTTT. J is TRBJ2-3 and V is TRBV29-1; tentatively, D is TRBD2 (6 bases). Germline lookup yields CDR1 SQVTM and CDR2 ANQGSEA. V was trimmed by 7 bases and J by 3 bases, leaving 14 bases between them. The CDR3 runs to 13 residues.

This clonotype was detected once. V usage is TRBV20-1 and J usage is TRBJ1-2; maybe TRBD1 (6 bases). Trimming left V 6 bases short and J 4 bases short, with 12 bases between. The germline gives CDR1 DFQATT, CDR2 SNEGSKA (reference sequence). The CDR3 covers 12 residues. CDR3 DNA sequence: TGCAGTGCATCTAAGGGGGGCTATGGCTACACCTTC. Amino acid sequence: CSASKGGYGYTF.

This chain joins TRBV27 and TRBJ2-6; no definite D call. Trimming left V 5 bases short and J 1 base short, with 9 bases between. Germline CDR1 and CDR2: MNHEY and SMNVEV (reference sequence). The CDR3 covers 15 residues. CDR3 sequence reads: CASSTFGSGANVLTF. The CDR3 DNA sequence: TGTGCCAGCAGTACATTCGGATCTGGGGCCAACGTCCTGACTTTC.

The chain recombines TRBV20-1 with TRBJ1-1; unclear D gene. V dropped 3 bases and J dropped 1 base, with 9 bases sitting between them. Germline values: CDR1 DFQATT, CDR2 SNEGSKA (reference sequence). This CDR3 region has 13 residues. CDR3 sequence (DNA): TGCAGTGCTAGTGGACTCTCGAACACTGAAGCTTTCTTT. Residues: CSASGLSNTEAFF.